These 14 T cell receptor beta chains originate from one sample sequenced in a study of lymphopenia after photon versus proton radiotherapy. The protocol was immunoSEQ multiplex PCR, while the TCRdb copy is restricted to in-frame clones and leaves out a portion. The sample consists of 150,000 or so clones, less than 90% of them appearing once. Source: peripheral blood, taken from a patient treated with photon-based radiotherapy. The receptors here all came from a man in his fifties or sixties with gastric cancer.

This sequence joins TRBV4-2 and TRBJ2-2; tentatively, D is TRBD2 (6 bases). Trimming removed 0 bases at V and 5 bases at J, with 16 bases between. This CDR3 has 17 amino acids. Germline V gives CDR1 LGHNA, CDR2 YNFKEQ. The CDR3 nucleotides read TGTGCCAGCAGCCAAGATTTTGAGGGAGGACGGACCGGGGAGCTGTTTTTT. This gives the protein CASSQDFEGGRTGELFF.

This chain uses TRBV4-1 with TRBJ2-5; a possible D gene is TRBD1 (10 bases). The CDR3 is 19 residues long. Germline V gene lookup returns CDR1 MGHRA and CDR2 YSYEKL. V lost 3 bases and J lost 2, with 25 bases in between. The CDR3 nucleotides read TGCGCCAGCAGCCATTCCCGGGACAGGGGAAGCGGGAGGCAAGAGACCCAGTACTTC. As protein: CASSHSRDRGSGRQETQYF.

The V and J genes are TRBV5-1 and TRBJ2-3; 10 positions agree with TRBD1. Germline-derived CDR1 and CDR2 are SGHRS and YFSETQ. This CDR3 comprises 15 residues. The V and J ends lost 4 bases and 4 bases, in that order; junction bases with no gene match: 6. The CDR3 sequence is CASSVGTGDSDTQYF. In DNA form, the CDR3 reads TGCGCCAGCAGCGTCGGGACAGGGGATTCAGATACGCAGTATTTT. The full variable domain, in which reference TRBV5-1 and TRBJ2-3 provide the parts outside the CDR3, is KAGVTQTPRYLIKTRGQQVTLSCSPISGHRSVSWYQQTPGQGLQFLFEYFSETQRNKGNFPGRFSGRQFSNSRSEMNVSTLELGDSALYLCASSVGTGDSDTQYFGPGTRLTVL.

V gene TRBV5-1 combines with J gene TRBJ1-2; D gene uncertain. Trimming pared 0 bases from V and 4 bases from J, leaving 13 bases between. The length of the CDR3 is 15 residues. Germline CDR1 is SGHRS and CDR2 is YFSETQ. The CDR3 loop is CASSLGLAGGYGYTF. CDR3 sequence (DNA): TGCGCCAGCAGCTTGGGACTTGCGGGCGGCTATGGCTACACCTTC.

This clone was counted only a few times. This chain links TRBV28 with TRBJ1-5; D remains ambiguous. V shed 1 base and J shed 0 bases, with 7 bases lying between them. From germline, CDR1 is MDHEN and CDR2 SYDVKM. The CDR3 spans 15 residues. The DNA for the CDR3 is TGTGCCAGCAGTTTATATGGGAATAGCAATCAGCCCCAGCATTTT. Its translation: CASSLYGNSNQPQHF.

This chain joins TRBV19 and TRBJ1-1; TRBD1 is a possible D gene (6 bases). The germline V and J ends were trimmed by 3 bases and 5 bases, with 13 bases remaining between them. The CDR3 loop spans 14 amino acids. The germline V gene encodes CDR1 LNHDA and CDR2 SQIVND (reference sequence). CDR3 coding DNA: TGTGCCAGTAGTATCGCTACAGGGATAACTGAAGCTTTCTTT. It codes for CASSIATGITEAFF.

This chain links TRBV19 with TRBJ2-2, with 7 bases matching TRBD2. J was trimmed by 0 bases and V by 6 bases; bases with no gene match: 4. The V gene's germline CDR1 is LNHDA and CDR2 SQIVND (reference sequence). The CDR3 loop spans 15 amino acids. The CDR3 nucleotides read TGTGCCAGTAGACTCAGCGGGACGAACACCGGGGAGCTGTTTTTT. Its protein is CASRLSGTNTGELFF.

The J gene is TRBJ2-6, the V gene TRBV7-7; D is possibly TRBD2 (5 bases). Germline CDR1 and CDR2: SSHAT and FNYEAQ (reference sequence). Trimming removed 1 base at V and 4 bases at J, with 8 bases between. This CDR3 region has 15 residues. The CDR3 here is CASSLGGPGANVLTF. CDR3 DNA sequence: TGTGCCAGCAGCTTAGGAGGGCCCGGGGCCAACGTCCTGACTTTC.

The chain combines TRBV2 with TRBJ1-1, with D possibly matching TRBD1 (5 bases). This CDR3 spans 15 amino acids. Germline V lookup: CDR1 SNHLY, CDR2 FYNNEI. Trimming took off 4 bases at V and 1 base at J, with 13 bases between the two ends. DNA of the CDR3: TGTGCCAGCAGTGGTCAGCCAGGGAAGAACACTGAAGCTTTCTTT. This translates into CASSGQPGKNTEAFF. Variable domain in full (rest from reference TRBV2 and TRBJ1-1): EPEVTQTPSHQVTQMGQEVILRCVPISNHLYFYWYRQILGQKVEFLVSFYNNEISEKSEIFDDQFSVERPDGSNFTLKIRSTKLEDSAMYFCASSGQPGKNTEAFFGQGTRLTVV.

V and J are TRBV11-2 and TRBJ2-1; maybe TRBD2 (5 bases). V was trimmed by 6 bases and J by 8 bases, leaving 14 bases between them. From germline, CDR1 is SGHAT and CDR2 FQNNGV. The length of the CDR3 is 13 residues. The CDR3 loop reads CASRSSLRDEQFF. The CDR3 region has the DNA TGTGCCAGCAGGTCTAGCCTGAGGGATGAGCAGTTCTTC.

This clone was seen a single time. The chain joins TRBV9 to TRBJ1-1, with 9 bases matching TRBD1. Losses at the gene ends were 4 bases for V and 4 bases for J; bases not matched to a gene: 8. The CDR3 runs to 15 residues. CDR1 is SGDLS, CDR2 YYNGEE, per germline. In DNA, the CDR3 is TGTGCCAGCAGCCTTACAGGGGGCGGAATCACTGAAGCTTTCTTT. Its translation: CASSLTGGGITEAFF.

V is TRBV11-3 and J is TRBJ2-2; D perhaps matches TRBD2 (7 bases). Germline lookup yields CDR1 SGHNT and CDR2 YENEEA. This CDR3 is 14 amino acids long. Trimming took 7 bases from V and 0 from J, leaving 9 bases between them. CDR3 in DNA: TGTGCCAGCACCGGGGGGCCGAACACCGGGGAGCTGTTTTTT. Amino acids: CASTGGPNTGELFF.

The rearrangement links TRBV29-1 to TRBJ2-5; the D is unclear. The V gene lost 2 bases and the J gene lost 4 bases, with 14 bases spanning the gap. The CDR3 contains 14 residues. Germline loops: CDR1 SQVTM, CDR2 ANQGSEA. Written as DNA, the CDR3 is TGCAGCGTTGAACCCGCCAGCGCCCCAGAGACCCAGTACTTC. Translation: CSVEPASAPETQYF.

The CDR3 sequence: CASSVVGTDTQYF. As DNA, the CDR3 is TGTGCCAGCAGCGTGGTTGGGACAGATACGCAGTATTTT. The chain couples TRBV9 to TRBJ2-3; D ambiguous. The CDR3 is made up of 13 amino acids. Germline CDR1 SGDLS, CDR2 YYNGEE. Trimming pared 2 bases from V and 3 bases from J, leaving 7 bases between.